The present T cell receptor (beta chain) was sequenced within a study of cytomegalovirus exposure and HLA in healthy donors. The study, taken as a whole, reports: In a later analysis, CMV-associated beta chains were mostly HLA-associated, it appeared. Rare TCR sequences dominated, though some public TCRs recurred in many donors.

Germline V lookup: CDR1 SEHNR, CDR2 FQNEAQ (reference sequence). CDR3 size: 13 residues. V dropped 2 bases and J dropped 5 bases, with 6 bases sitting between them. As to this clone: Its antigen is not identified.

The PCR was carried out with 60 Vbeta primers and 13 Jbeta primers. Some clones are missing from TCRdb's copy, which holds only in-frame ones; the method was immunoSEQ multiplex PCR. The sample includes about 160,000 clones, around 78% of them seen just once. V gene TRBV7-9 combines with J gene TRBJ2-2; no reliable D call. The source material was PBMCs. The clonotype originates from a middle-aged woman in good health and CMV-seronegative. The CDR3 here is CASSLSLTGELFF. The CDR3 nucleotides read TGTGCCAGCAGCTTAAGCCTAACCGGGGAGCTGTTTTTT.